This T cell receptor (beta chain) was retrieved from a study of blood T cell repertoires in COVID-19. About the research overall: The cDNA or gDNA used as material had been derived from T cells, B-cell-depleted T cells, or PBMCs.

Assay used: immunoSEQ multiplex PCR; TCRdb lists only in-frame clones, some missing. The repertoire includes roughly 280,000 clones, about 85% of them detected once, and around 2.9% sits in the top ten. Germline CDR1 reads MDHEN; CDR2 reads SYDVKM. After removal of 5 bases from V and 5 bases from J, the junction contained 8 bases not matched to a gene. CDR3 length: 15 amino acids. Recruitment covered about two dozen US areas and drew participants whose ages spanned roughly 18 to 100 years. Clinical history as reported by participants underpinned cohort assignment. Among Cohort 3 donors, those recovered had two negative PCRs, clearance, or symptom resolution.

The chain links TRBV28 to TRBJ2-2; 7 positions match TRBD1. The sequence was collected from a woman aged 50 to 60 who had recovered from COVID-19. The sample comprised PBMCs or T cells enriched from blood (not recorded which). CDR3 residues: CASSLDRVGTGELFF. CDR3 in DNA: TGTGCCAGCAGTCTCGACAGGGTCGGAACCGGGGAGCTGTTTTTT.